This T cell receptor beta chain was documented in a study of T cells expressing NK-cell markers (dated by TCRdb to 2019 to 2021). About the investigation overall: In sorted CD3+CD56+NKG2C+, CD3+CD56+NKG2C- and CD3+CD56-NKG2C+ T-cell subsets from eight donors, TCR beta-chain repertoires were profiled. Of the eight sequenced donors, seven were found to be HCMV-seropositive and one was found to be HCMV-seronegative. All eight donors whose samples were sequenced were randomly selected healthy volunteers, three of them men and five women. Illumina HiSeq 2000/2500, MiSeq or NextSeq was used to sequence libraries as 2 x 150 bp reads. Here is what the overall study found, with its caveats: In more than 5 donors, the dominant CD3+CD56+NKG2C+ clonotypes were found to rank among the top 10 CD8+ clonotypes and to make up roughly 1.0-7.0% of CD8+ T cells. Whether the expanded NKG2C-expressing T cell clones were specific for HCMV antigens was left unclear. Those dominant clonotypes were again the most abundant among CD3+CD56-NKG2C+ cells in four donors, at about 25-60.1%.

Comments on this clonotype: The clone's antigen remains unknown.

To determine HCMV serostatus, a commercial ELISA kit was used to detect HCMV-specific IgG in serum. Ficoll density gradient centrifugation was used to isolate peripheral blood mononuclear cells from blood. The CDR3 contains 12 residues, cysteine and phenylalanine counted. Only the protein sequence is given. CDR1 and CDR2 were assigned from the germline V gene (reference sequence) as MNHEY and SMNVEV. TCRdb shows the sequencer as Illumina HiSeq 2000. TCR beta cDNA libraries were prepared using 5'RACE template switching, which introduced a universal primer site and unique molecular identifiers. cDNA synthesis was primed from the TCR beta constant segment, followed by two successive PCR amplification steps. The authors' analysis ran thus. Reads were demultiplexed and grouped by UMI with MIGEC, and clonotypes were assembled and quantified with MiTCR. To exclude erroneous sequences, only TCR cDNA sequences supported by at least two reads were retained. The tcR package was used for downstream repertoire analysis, and clonotypes were matched between fractions using CDR3 nucleotide sequence together with V segment. VDJmatch was used to annotate antigen specificity against VDJdb, with one amino acid substitution in CDR3 permitted. TCRdb reanalyzed the reads, keeping one entry per CDR3 protein sequence and omitting DNA. The V and J calls were not made by the authors but by TCRdb's processing. The table kept for this sample lists approximately 440,000 distinct CDR3 sequences. 1.4% to 1.5% of the sample belongs to the ten largest clones.

The receptor chain draws on TRBV27 and TRBJ2-7; with no DNA, the TCRdb D assignment of TRBD2 cannot be verified. The receptor's source is a woman between 50 and 59 years old in good health. Donor details come from another sample of the same person, matched by shared clones. The sample taken for sequencing was blood T cells: a sorted CD56 or NKG2C T cell subset, CD4+ or CD8+ T cells, or bulk PBMC T cells (not recorded which). The CDR3 has the sequence CASKRPPYEQYF.